A single sample gave rise to the 15 T cell receptor beta chains below, sequenced in a study of T cells in Graves' hyperthyroidism and ophthalmopathy. Researchers amplified the TCR beta CDR3 regions from RNA transcripts. HTBI primers were the set used in a first-round RT-PCR of the TCR CDR3. A single record per CDR3 protein comes from TCRdb applying MiXCR to the multiplex PCR reads. The sample contains roughly 630,000 distinct CDR3 sequences, 15% to 17% of which appear only once. The sequencing input was blood. These TCRs come from a woman in her twenties or thirties with Graves' hyperthyroidism.

The table lists this clonotype with many counts. The chain uses TRBV3-1 and TRBJ2-7; 10 bases are a match to TRBD2. With V trimmed by 0 bases and J by 0 bases, 8 bases remained unmatched. The CDR3 spans 18 residues. Per germline, CDR1 LGHDT and CDR2 YNNKEL (reference sequence). In DNA form, the CDR3 reads TGTGCCAGCAGCCAAGATATACTAGCGGGAATCGGCTCCTACGAGCAGTACTTC. Its protein is CASSQDILAGIGSYEQYF.

This clonotype was detected many times. The chain carries TRBV20-1 and TRBJ2-7; D gene ambiguous. Deletions cut 2 bases from V and 5 bases from J, with 7 bases between. Germline V lookup: CDR1 DFQATT, CDR2 SNEGSKA (reference sequence). The CDR3 covers 11 residues. This CDR3 reads CSARIVNEQYF. For the CDR3, the DNA is TGCAGTGCTAGAATCGTCAACGAGCAGTACTTC.

The chain couples TRBV7-3 to TRBJ2-7; D possibly matches TRBD1 or TRBD2 (6 bases each). The germline gives CDR1 SGHTA, CDR2 FQGTGA. V was pared by 8 bases and J by 2 bases, with 19 bases between. This CDR3 is built from 15 residues. CDR3 DNA: TGTGCCAGCTCCCTCGGGCCGGGGGCCCCCTACGAGCAGTACTTC. This encodes CASSLGPGAPYEQYF.

The rearrangement links TRBV19 to TRBJ1-1; D is uncertain. The CDR3 is 16 amino acids. V was clipped by 6 bases and J by 2 bases, with 19 bases between them. Germline V gene lookup returns CDR1 LNHDA and CDR2 SQIVND (reference sequence). CDR3 in DNA: TGTGCCAGTAGGTTTTCCGTGGGTCGGGCTAACACTGAAGCTTTCTTT. Translating it yields CASRFSVGRANTEAFF. The whole variable domain, remainder taken from reference TRBV19 and TRBJ1-1, is DGGITQSPKYLFRKEGQNVTLSCEQNLNHDAMYWYRQDPGQGLRLIYYSQIVNDFQKGDIAEGYSVSREKKESFPLTVTSAQKNPTAFYLCASRFSVGRANTEAFFGQGTRLTVV.

This clonotype occurred a few times. The gene calls are TRBV5-5 and TRBJ1-6; a possible D gene is TRBD1 (5 bases). Germline V gene sequence: CDR1 SGHKS, CDR2 YYEKEE (reference sequence). The V end lost 0 bases, the J end lost 5 bases, and 9 bases lay between the germline ends. The CDR3 covers 15 residues. CDR3 sequence: CASSLGQTHNSPLHF. The CDR3 DNA follows: TGTGCCAGCAGCTTGGGACAGACGCATAATTCACCCCTCCACTTT. The full variable domain, completed using reference TRBV5-5 and TRBJ1-6, is DAGVTQSPTHLIKTRGQQVTLRCSPISGHKSVSWYQQVLGQGPQFIFQYYEKEERGRGNFPDRFSARQFPNYSSELNVNALLLGDSALYLCASSLGQTHNSPLHFGNGTRLTVT.

This clonotype was counted only a few times. DNA for the CDR3: TGTGCCAGCAGGGGCTATGAGCAGTTCTTC. Its protein product is CASRGYEQFF. The V and J genes are TRBV6-2 or TRBV6-3 and TRBJ2-1; D gene unclear. The germline gives CDR1 MNHEY, CDR2 SVGEGT. The CDR3 extends over 10 amino acids. V lost 6 bases, J lost 8 bases, and 5 bases lay in between.

This clonotype was counted at least ten times. The CDR3 DNA sequence: TGTGCCAGCAGTTACTCGATCGGGACAGGGGGTTCACCCCTCCACTTT. Protein sequence: CASSYSIGTGGSPLHF. V and J are TRBV6-5 and TRBJ1-6; 11 bases are shared with TRBD1. The CDR3 covers 16 residues. V was pared by 0 bases and J by 9 bases, with 4 bases of the junction left unmatched. Germline lookup yields CDR1 MNHEY and CDR2 SVGAGI.

The genes are TRBV20-1 and TRBJ2-7; D remains unclear. Trimming took off 1 base at V and 5 bases at J, with 12 bases between the two ends. The germline V gene encodes CDR1 DFQATT and CDR2 SNEGSKA (reference sequence). The CDR3 covers 13 residues. This CDR3 is CSARVKGFDEQYF. The CDR3 DNA follows: TGCAGTGCTAGAGTAAAGGGTTTCGACGAGCAGTACTTC.

This rearrangement joins TRBV11-3 to TRBJ2-1, with D perhaps matching TRBD2 (6 bases). This CDR3 region has 17 residues. Trimming took off 0 bases at V and 5 bases at J, with 17 bases between the two ends. Per the germline V gene, CDR1 is SGHNT and CDR2 is YENEEA. CDR3 nucleotides: TGTGCCAGCAGCTTAGACCGACCGGGACTTGGAAACAATGAGCAGTTCTTC. Protein: CASSLDRPGLGNNEQFF.

V usage is TRBV4-3 and J usage is TRBJ2-1; D uncertain. V was shortened by 0 bases and J by 6 bases, with 12 bases between the two germline ends. Germline V gene sequence: CDR1 LGHNA, CDR2 YSLEER. The CDR3 is made up of 15 amino acids. CDR3 amino acids: CASSQDRSLGNEQFF. CDR3 sequence (DNA): TGCGCCAGCAGCCAAGATCGGTCCCTTGGCAATGAGCAGTTCTTC.

To note about this clonotype: One junction end disagrees with the germline gene, perhaps due to a read error. The chain employs TRBV7-6 and TRBJ1-1; D perhaps matches TRBD1 (5 bases). The CDR3 loop spans 15 amino acids. Germline V gene lookup returns CDR1 SGHVS and CDR2 FNYEAQ. The CDR3 nucleotides read TGTGCCAGCAGCCCCCACATTGGGGCCGCCACTGAAGTTTTCTTT. This encodes CASSPHIGAATEVFF.

This clonotype has just one count. One junction end does not reproduce the germline sequence, and a read error may be involved. This chain's CDR3 is CASSLIAGERFF. Written as DNA, the CDR3 is TGTGCCAGCAGTCTAATAGCGGGAGAGCGGTTCTTC. The V gene is TRBV28, the J gene TRBJ2-1; 9 bases fit TRBD2. Germline CDR1 is MDHEN and CDR2 is SYDVKM. The CDR3 runs 12 residues. Together with reference TRBV28 and TRBJ2-1, the CDR3 gives the full variable domain: DVKVTQSSRYLVKRTGEKVFLECVQDMDHENMFWYRQDPGLGLRLIYFSYDVKMKEKGDIPEGYSVSREKKERFSLILESASTNQTSMYLCASSLIAGERFFGPGTRLTVL.

There are many counts of this clonotype. This chain links TRBV20-1 with TRBJ2-1; the D is unclear. Germline loops: CDR1 DFQATT, CDR2 SNEGSKA (reference sequence). This CDR3 comprises 15 residues. Trimming left V 1 base short and J 8 bases short, with 18 bases between. Here the CDR3 reads CSARVGPPNMDEQFF. For the CDR3, the DNA is TGCAGTGCTAGAGTCGGCCCGCCGAATATGGATGAGCAGTTCTTC.

This clonotype appeared many times. The chain joins TRBV29-1 to TRBJ2-1; 7 bases are a match to TRBD1. Looked up from germline, CDR1 is SQVTM and CDR2 is ANQGSEA. The CDR3 spans 16 residues. The V gene end was trimmed by 1 base and the J gene end by 2 bases; junction bases not matched to a gene: 8. The CDR3 loop reads CSVEGGTDRTYNEQFF. In DNA form, the CDR3 reads TGCAGCGTTGAAGGGGGGACAGACAGGACCTACAATGAGCAGTTCTTC.

The genes are TRBV14 and TRBJ2-1; perhaps TRBD2 as D (5 bases). Germline loops: CDR1 SGHDN, CDR2 FVKESK. The CDR3 sequence is 13 residues long. Trimming took 1 base from V and 7 from J, leaving 8 bases between them. The CDR3 protein is CASSQVRRNEQFF. CDR3 in DNA: TGTGCCAGCAGCCAAGTCAGGAGGAATGAGCAGTTCTTC.